The 2 T cell receptor beta chains presented below share a single source sample, sequenced in a study of CD8 T cells in Susac syndrome. When the RNA was reverse transcribed, random hexamers were used with an input of about 0.5 to 1 ug. TCRdb fed the immunoSEQ multiplex PCR reads into MiXCR, producing one record per CDR3 protein. The sample records hundreds of thousands of distinct CDR3 sequences, 94% being singletons. Sequencing was performed on CD4+ T cells from PBMCs. These receptors were taken from a human donor with Susac syndrome.

The rearrangement links TRBV20-1 to TRBJ2-1, with 10 bases fitting TRBD2. CDR3 length: 13 amino acids. After removal of 6 bases from V and 7 bases from J, the junction contained 6 bases not matched to a gene. CDR1 is DFQATT and CDR2 is SNEGSKA in the germline V gene (reference sequence). This CDR3 reads CSASGGALNEQFF. DNA of the CDR3: TGCAGTGCCAGCGGGGGGGCTCTGAATGAGCAGTTCTTC.

V is TRBV30 and J is TRBJ1-1; tentative D call: TRBD1 (6 bases). V gave up 0 bases and J gave up 8 bases, with 13 bases separating them. The germline V gene encodes CDR1 GTSNPN and CDR2 SVGIG (reference sequence). The CDR3 sequence is 13 residues long. This chain's CDR3 is CAWSVGRRGEAFF. The CDR3 nucleotides read TGTGCCTGGAGTGTGGGACGTAGGGGGGAAGCTTTCTTT.